These 4 T cell receptor beta chains came from one sample sequenced in a study of blood T cell repertoires in COVID-19 (dated by TCRdb to the early 2020s). Library preparation employed the immunoSEQ multiplex PCR assay. The table was pulled from immuneACCESS by TCRdb, which kept in-frame rearrangements only. Such tables lose some clones; where checked, under half of the loss comes from unresolved V genes, and the rest has no known cause. The sample data list 200,000 to 300,000 clones, and approximately 84% of these were observed just once. Clones ranked in the top ten supply 7.9% of the sample. Sequencing used peripheral blood. All receptors come from a woman older than 75 with acute or convalescent COVID-19.

The V gene is TRBV7-2, the J gene TRBJ2-3; 14 bases match TRBD2. The CDR3 is made up of 16 amino acids. V lost 5 bases, J lost 3 bases, and 4 bases stayed unmatched. Germline CDR1 SGHTA, CDR2 FQGNSA. The CDR3 spells CASSLTSGGATDTQYF. CDR3 sequence (DNA): TGTGCCAGCAGCCTGACTAGCGGGGGGGCAACAGATACGCAGTATTTT.

This chain links TRBV15 with TRBJ1-2; maybe TRBD1 (5 bases). Per germline, CDR1 LNHNV and CDR2 YYDKDF (reference sequence). The V end lost 2 bases, the J end lost 8 bases, and 18 bases lay between the germline ends. The CDR3 has 15 amino acids. The CDR3: CATSRKTGTARGYTF. In DNA, the CDR3 is TGTGCCACCAGCAGAAAAACAGGTACCGCCAGGGGCTACACCTTC.

J is TRBJ1-2 and V is TRBV5-4; 8 bases line up with TRBD1. V trimming: 0 bases; J trimming: 7 bases; junction bases outside the gene matches: 8. Germline CDR1 reads SGHNT; CDR2 reads YYREEE (reference sequence). CDR3 size: 15 residues. CDR3 in amino acids: CASSLARQGAGGYTF. The CDR3 region has the DNA TGTGCCAGCAGCTTGGCCCGGCAGGGGGCTGGTGGCTACACCTTC.

This clone was seen more than once but under ten times. The chain has TRBV5-5 and TRBJ2-7, with D maybe TRBD1 (5 bases). The CDR3 runs to 14 residues. The germline CDR1 and CDR2 sequences are SGHKS and YYEKEE (reference sequence). The V end lost 4 bases, the J end lost 0 bases, and 11 bases lay between the germline ends. Written as DNA, the CDR3 is TGTGCCAGCAGCCGTACGACAGTCTCCTACGAGCAGTACTTC. Its protein product is CASSRTTVSYEQYF. Using reference TRBV5-5 and TRBJ2-7 for the parts outside the CDR3, the full variable domain is DAGVTQSPTHLIKTRGQQVTLRCSPISGHKSVSWYQQVLGQGPQFIFQYYEKEERGRGNFPDRFSARQFPNYSSELNVNALLLGDSALYLCASSRTTVSYEQYFGPGTRLTVT.